One sample yielded the 31 T cell receptor beta chains listed below, sequenced in a study of CD8 T cells in ankylosing spondylitis. Study-wide results and caveats: A TCR beta motif of about 8 highly homologous variants appeared characteristic of ankylosing spondylitis blood.

TCRdb called the 5' RACE reads again in MiXCR, with one record for every CDR3 protein. The repertoire holds roughly 370,000 distinct CDR3 sequences, with about 20% as singletons. These TCRs are of unknown antigen specificity. Sequenced: blood, either unsorted or a sorted T cell fraction (not recorded which). Receptor source: a male donor with ankylosing spondylitis.

This clonotype was seen at least ten times. The CDR3 region has the DNA TGCAGCGTTGGGGGACAGGGGGCCCAAGAGACCCAGTACTTC. Protein: CSVGGQGAQETQYF. The chain recombines TRBV29-1 with TRBJ2-5, with 12 bases identical to TRBD1. Looked up from germline, CDR1 is SQVTM and CDR2 is ANQGSEA. J gave up 1 base and V 4 bases, and 1 base lay outside the gene matches. This CDR3 contains 14 residues.

The chain links TRBV7-2 to TRBJ2-2, with TRBD1 identical over 7 bases. The length of the CDR3 is 16 residues. V was pared by 1 base and J by 0 bases, with 2 bases of the junction left unmatched. CDR1 and CDR2 (germline): SGHTA, FQGNSA. In DNA, the CDR3 is TGTGCCAGCAGCTTAGGAGGGGGCACGAACACCGGGGAGCTGTTTTTT. Translation: CASSLGGGTNTGELFF. Supplemented by reference TRBV7-2 and TRBJ2-2, the full variable domain reads GAGVSQSPSNKVTEKGKDVELRCDPISGHTALYWYRQSLGQGLEFLIYFQGNSAPDKSGLPSDRFSAERTGGSVSTLTIQRTQQEDSAVYLCASSLGGGTNTGELFFGEGSRLTVL.

The CDR3 loop reads CSARDGLAEHYEQYF. In nucleotides, the CDR3 is TGCAGTGCTAGAGATGGGCTAGCGGAACACTACGAGCAGTACTTC. The chain combines TRBV20-1 with TRBJ2-7; 7 bases are a match to TRBD2. V was clipped by 0 bases and J by 3 bases; unmatched bases: 8. Germline CDR1 reads DFQATT; CDR2 reads SNEGSKA (reference sequence). The CDR3 totals 15 residues.

J is TRBJ1-2 and V is TRBV28; D is uncertain. CDR1 MDHEN and CDR2 SYDVKM come from the germline V gene. The CDR3 covers 15 residues. Trimming took off 1 base at V and 9 bases at J, with 18 bases between the two ends. The DNA of the CDR3 is TGTGCCAGCAGTTTATCTACGACTGGGCTCTCCAGCTACACCTTC. Translating gives CASSLSTTGLSSYTF.

The chain couples TRBV20-1 to TRBJ2-3; 9 bases fit TRBD2. The CDR3 contains 17 residues. Germline values: CDR1 DFQATT, CDR2 SNEGSKA (reference sequence). After removal of 2 bases from V and 2 bases from J, the junction contained 11 bases not matched to a gene. The CDR3 loop reads CSARSAVAGAITDTQYF. The CDR3 nucleotides are TGCAGTGCTAGATCTGCCGTAGCGGGAGCGATCACAGATACGCAGTATTTT.

This clonotype was observed a handful of times. V and J are TRBV29-1 and TRBJ2-1, with 7 bases identical to TRBD1. The V and J ends lost 1 base and 9 bases, in that order; junction bases with no gene match: 6. The CDR3 consists of 13 residues. CDR1 is SQVTM and CDR2 is ANQGSEA in the germline V gene. The CDR3 DNA is TGCAGCGTTGAAGTGGTAGGGGGCGGTGAGCAGTTCTTC. As protein: CSVEVVGGGEQFF.

The gene calls are TRBV12-3 or TRBV12-4 and TRBJ2-3, with D maybe TRBD2 (6 bases). The CDR3 loop spans 14 amino acids. V lost 4 bases, J lost 3 bases, and 11 bases lay in between. The CDR3 DNA follows: TGTGCCAGCAGTTATGGAGGGGCAACAGATACGCAGTATTTT. Protein sequence: CASSYGGATDTQYF.

This clonotype was detected ten times or more. The chain is built from TRBV7-3 and TRBJ1-1; 7 nucleotides align to TRBD1. With V trimmed by 5 bases and J by 7 bases, 7 bases remained unmatched. Germline CDR1 reads SGHTA; CDR2 reads FQGTGA. CDR3 length equals 13 residues. CDR3 nucleotides: TGTGCCAGCAGCGCCTACCGGGACAGTGAAGCTTTCTTT. Its translation: CASSAYRDSEAFF.

This clonotype was observed at least ten times. The chain has TRBV3-1 and TRBJ2-2, with 10 bases that match TRBD2. The CDR3 is 17 amino acids. The junction had 5 bases not matched to a gene; V was cut back by 4 bases and J by 0 bases. Germline CDR1 and CDR2: LGHDT and YNNKEL (reference sequence). CDR3 DNA: TGTGCCAGCAGCCGAGAAGGACTAGCGGCGAACACCGGGGAGCTGTTTTTT. It yields the protein CASSREGLAANTGELFF.

This clonotype was seen a handful of times. This chain connects TRBV10-3 to TRBJ2-2, with D maybe TRBD2 (6 bases). The length of the CDR3 is 15 residues. Looked up from germline, CDR1 is ENHRY and CDR2 is SYGVKD. The V end was cut by 0 bases, the J end by 5 bases, with 10 bases between. The CDR3 is CAISESTSYTGELFF. The CDR3 DNA sequence: TGTGCCATCAGTGAGTCGACTAGTTATACCGGGGAGCTGTTTTTT.

The rearrangement joins TRBV19 to TRBJ2-7; 11 bases line up with TRBD2. The ends lost 3 bases at V and 3 bases at J; junction bases unmatched: 4. The CDR3 has 15 amino acids. Germline lookup yields CDR1 LNHDA and CDR2 SQIVND (reference sequence). For the CDR3, the DNA is TGTGCCAGTAGTATCGGGACTAGCGGACACTACGAGCAGTACTTC. This encodes CASSIGTSGHYEQYF.

This clonotype was seen only a few times. The chain employs TRBV11-2 and TRBJ2-3; D gene unclear. The CDR3 runs to 11 residues. CDR1 is SGHAT and CDR2 is FQNNGV in the germline V gene. V shed 4 bases and J shed 4 bases, with 3 bases lying between them. The CDR3 DNA follows: TGTGCCAGCAGCTCGGCAGATACGCAGTATTTT. Its protein product is CASSSADTQYF.

This clonotype has more than one count but fewer than ten. This chain uses TRBV12-3 or TRBV12-4 with TRBJ1-3, with no clear D. CDR3 size: 14 residues. V was clipped by 6 bases and J by 2 bases, with 11 bases between them. The CDR3 DNA reads as TGTGCCAGCAGCCTTCAAGGCCCTGGAAACACCATATATTTT. Protein sequence: CASSLQGPGNTIYF.

The gene calls are TRBV28 and TRBJ1-1; tentative D call: TRBD1 (6 bases). The V and J ends lost 4 bases and 5 bases respectively, with 14 bases between them. CDR3 length equals 14 residues. Germline V gene lookup returns CDR1 MDHEN and CDR2 SYDVKM. CDR3 protein: CASSSPGEKTEAFF. In DNA form, the CDR3 reads TGTGCCAGCAGTTCCCCAGGGGAGAAGACTGAAGCTTTCTTT. The entire variable domain, with the rest obtained from reference TRBV28 and TRBJ1-1, is as follows: DVKVTQSSRYLVKRTGEKVFLECVQDMDHENMFWYRQDPGLGLRLIYFSYDVKMKEKGDIPEGYSVSREKKERFSLILESASTNQTSMYLCASSSPGEKTEAFFGQGTRLTVV.

The rearrangement uses TRBV4-1 and TRBJ2-3; TRBD2 agrees at 8 bases. Germline CDR1 is MGHRA and CDR2 is YSYEKL. CDR3 length: 18 amino acids. V shed 2 bases, J shed 4 bases, and the junction held 14 bases outside the gene matches. The DNA of the CDR3 is TGCGCCAGCAGCCAAACCGGGACTAGTCTGTTTTTTGCAGATACGCAGTATTTT. It yields the protein CASSQTGTSLFFADTQYF.

J is TRBJ1-1 and V is TRBV28; the D gene is possibly TRBD1 (5 bases). Germline V gives CDR1 MDHEN, CDR2 SYDVKM. V shed 5 bases and J shed 1 base, with 11 bases lying between them. The CDR3 totals 14 residues. CDR3 residues: CASSPSGGNTEAFF. The DNA of the CDR3 is TGTGCCAGCAGTCCCAGCGGGGGGAACACTGAAGCTTTCTTT.

This clonotype was observed a few times. This chain joins TRBV29-1 and TRBJ2-3; TRBD1 matches 7 bases. The length of the CDR3 is 13 residues. After removal of 4 bases from V and 1 base from J, the junction contained 2 bases not matched to a gene. Germline lookup yields CDR1 SQVTM and CDR2 ANQGSEA. CDR3 bases: TGCAGCGTTGTAAGGGGGCGCACAGATACGCAGTATTTT. Its translation is CSVVRGRTDTQYF.

To note about this clonotype: At one end the junction does not follow the germline gene, possibly because of a read error. The CDR3 reads CASRQGGVYEQYF. The CDR3 nucleotides read TGTGCCAGCCGCCAGGGAGGGGTCTACGAGCAGTACTTC. The chain recombines TRBV3-1 with TRBJ2-7, with TRBD2 matching 7 bases. The germline V gene has CDR1 LGHDT and CDR2 YNNKEL (reference sequence). This CDR3 is built from 13 residues.

The genes are TRBV7-9 and TRBJ1-2; D unclear. CDR1 SEHNR and CDR2 FQNEAQ come from the germline V gene (reference sequence). The CDR3 extends over 14 amino acids. V dropped 0 bases and J dropped 6 bases, with 11 bases sitting between them. The CDR3 protein is CASSLAAGLNGYTF. The CDR3 DNA is TGTGCCAGCAGCTTAGCGGCAGGCCTTAATGGCTACACCTTC. The full variable domain, its missing parts supplied by reference TRBV7-9 and TRBJ1-2, is DTGVSQNPRHKITKRGQNVTFRCDPISEHNRLYWYRQTLGQGPEFLTYFQNEAQLEKSRLLSDRFSAERPKGSFSTLEIQRTEQGDSAMYLCASSLAAGLNGYTFGSGTRLTVV.

This clonotype was detected a few times. The genes are TRBV18 and TRBJ2-7; TRBD2 matches 8 bases. V lost 3 bases and J lost 7; bases outside the gene matches: 14. The V gene's germline CDR1 is KGHSH and CDR2 LQKENI. The CDR3 length is 16 residues. Here the CDR3 reads CASSPPGTRASGEQYF. CDR3 bases: TGTGCCAGCTCACCCCCCGGGACTAGGGCGTCGGGTGAGCAGTACTTC.

V and J are TRBV5-1 and TRBJ2-1, with D maybe TRBD2 (5 bases). This CDR3 contains 16 residues. Germline V gene sequence: CDR1 SGHRS, CDR2 YFSETQ. The V end lost 2 bases, the J end lost 1 base, and 13 bases lay between the germline ends. CDR3 protein: CASSFGGGGSYNEQFF. In DNA form, the CDR3 reads TGCGCCAGCAGCTTTGGTGGCGGAGGTTCCTACAATGAGCAGTTCTTC. The whole variable domain, filled in from reference TRBV5-1 and TRBJ2-1, reads KAGVTQTPRYLIKTRGQQVTLSCSPISGHRSVSWYQQTPGQGLQFLFEYFSETQRNKGNFPGRFSGRQFSNSRSEMNVSTLELGDSALYLCASSFGGGGSYNEQFFGPGTRLTVL.

This clonotype was picked up many times. This chain uses TRBV29-1 with TRBJ2-1, with TRBD2 matching over 9 bases. CDR1 and CDR2 from the germline V gene are SQVTM and ANQGSEA. Unmatched junction bases numbered 4, after V lost 4 bases and J lost 6 bases. The CDR3 extends over 13 amino acids. The CDR3 region is CSVAGTSFNEQFF. CDR3 coding DNA: TGCAGCGTTGCCGGGACTAGCTTCAATGAGCAGTTCTTC.

This clonotype was detected ten times or more. This sequence joins TRBV12-3 or TRBV12-4 and TRBJ1-2; D possibly corresponds to TRBD1 (5 bases). V was cut by 7 bases and J by 2 bases, with 14 bases left in between. The CDR3 has 14 residues. The CDR3 protein is CASTHGAGNYGYTF. In DNA form, the CDR3 reads TGTGCCAGCACCCATGGGGCAGGGAACTATGGCTACACCTTC.

The CDR3, as DNA: TGTGCCAGCAGACTGAGCGGGTTTACCTACGAGCAGTACTTC. Translated: CASRLSGFTYEQYF. The V and J genes are TRBV2 and TRBJ2-7; tentatively, D is TRBD2 (6 bases). V dropped 6 bases and J dropped 2 bases, with 14 bases sitting between them. Germline CDR1 and CDR2: SNHLY and FYNNEI. The CDR3 totals 14 residues.

This sequence joins TRBV7-3 and TRBJ2-5, with 8 bases that match TRBD1. V lost 2 bases and J lost 6; bases outside the gene matches: 2. This CDR3 region has 13 residues. In germline, CDR1 is SGHTA, CDR2 FQGTGA. In nucleotides, the CDR3 is TGTGCCAGCAGCTTAGGACAGGGACAGACCCAGTACTTC. This sequence encodes CASSLGQGQTQYF.

J is TRBJ1-2 and V is TRBV28; the match to TRBD1 covers 9 bases. The germline gives CDR1 MDHEN, CDR2 SYDVKM. This CDR3 region has 14 residues. The ends lost 6 bases at V and 0 bases at J; junction bases unmatched: 2. The DNA of the CDR3 is TGTGCCAGCAGCTGGACAGGGGCTAACTATGGCTACACCTTC. It specifies CASSWTGANYGYTF.

V and J are TRBV5-1 and TRBJ1-4; 7 nucleotides agree with TRBD1. Germline V lookup: CDR1 SGHRS, CDR2 YFSETQ. This CDR3 is 15 amino acids long. Trimming removed 4 bases from V and 5 bases from J; junction bases left unmatched: 8. The CDR3, as DNA: TGCGCCAGCAGCGTGACGGGACAGCGAAATGAAAAACTGTTTTTT. This translates into CASSVTGQRNEKLFF.

Here the CDR3 reads CSAYRLVEQYF. For the CDR3, the DNA is TGCAGTGCTTATAGACTCGTCGAGCAGTACTTC. The genes are TRBV20-1 and TRBJ2-7; no firm D call. Trimming left V 5 bases short and J 6 bases short, with 11 bases between. This CDR3 is 11 amino acids long. In germline, CDR1 is DFQATT, CDR2 SNEGSKA (reference sequence).

This clonotype turned up a few times. The rearrangement joins TRBV2 to TRBJ2-2, with 7 bases matching TRBD2. Per the germline V gene, CDR1 is SNHLY and CDR2 is FYNNEI. The V and J ends lost 1 base and 6 bases, in that order; junction bases with no gene match: 14. CDR3 length: 18 amino acids. The CDR3 reads CASSEVRGAGAPPGELFF. CDR3 DNA sequence: TGTGCCAGCAGTGAAGTTCGGGGTGCGGGAGCCCCCCCCGGGGAGCTGTTTTTT.

This clonotype was recorded at least ten times. V usage is TRBV7-6 and J usage is TRBJ2-7, with D possibly called TRBD1 or TRBD2 (5 bases each). The V gene lost 6 bases and the J gene lost 5 bases, with 20 bases spanning the gap. CDR1 is SGHVS and CDR2 is FNYEAQ in the germline V gene. The CDR3 loop spans 15 amino acids. The CDR3 DNA follows: TGTGCCAGCAGGCCTGCCCGGGGCCCCCCCCACGAGCAGTACTTC. Translating gives CASRPARGPPHEQYF.

This clonotype was picked up a small number of times. This chain connects TRBV14 to TRBJ2-1; TRBD2 might be the D (6 bases). This CDR3 spans 16 amino acids. The ends were cut back, 1 base at V and 4 bases at J, with 14 bases in the middle. The germline V gene encodes CDR1 SGHDN and CDR2 FVKESK. The CDR3 sequence: CASSQVGAGRYNEQFF. CDR3 DNA sequence: TGTGCCAGCAGCCAAGTTGGAGCGGGCCGTTACAATGAGCAGTTCTTC.